These 5 T cell receptor beta chains share one sample of origin, sequenced in a study of T cells in Graves' hyperthyroidism and ophthalmopathy. It was RNA transcripts that yielded the amplified TCR beta CDR3 regions. The HTBI primer set served for first-round RT-PCR of the TCR CDR3. TCRdb reprocessed the multiplex PCR reads via MiXCR and lists one record per CDR3 protein. In the table there are approximately 560,000 distinct CDR3 sequences, roughly 50% of which are singletons. Specimen: peripheral blood or thyroid tissue (not recorded which). The receptors were sampled from a woman under 30 with Graves' hyperthyroidism.

This sequence joins TRBV15 and TRBJ1-5; D gene uncertain. Per germline, CDR1 LNHNV and CDR2 YYDKDF (reference sequence). The CDR3 runs to 14 residues. Trimming left V 3 bases short and J 10 bases short, with 16 bases between. The DNA of the CDR3 is TGTGCCACCAGCAGGGGTGGGGTTTTTTCCCCCCAGCATTTT. The encoded protein is CATSRGGVFSPQHF.

In its sample, this clonotype was seen a few times. This sequence joins TRBV7-9 and TRBJ2-2; no definite D call. Deletions cut 5 bases from V and 8 bases from J, with 18 bases between. This CDR3 contains 15 residues. Germline V gives CDR1 SEHNR, CDR2 FQNEAQ (reference sequence). CDR3: CASSPRGFLAGELFF. The DNA for the CDR3 is TGTGCCAGCAGCCCGCGCGGTTTTTTGGCTGGGGAGCTGTTTTTT.

This chain uses TRBV6-6 with TRBJ1-5, with D possibly being TRBD1 (5 bases). CDR1 and CDR2 from the germline V gene are MNHNY and SVGAGI (reference sequence). This CDR3 is built from 15 residues. The ends were cut back, 5 bases at V and 7 bases at J, with 18 bases in the middle. In nucleotides, the CDR3 is TGTGCCAGCAGTACAGGATGGAGGGCCAACCAGCCCCAGCATTTT. This gives the protein CASSTGWRANQPQHF.

This clonotype was counted at least ten times. V gene TRBV20-1 combines with J gene TRBJ2-7; maybe TRBD2 (6 bases). Germline V gene sequence: CDR1 DFQATT, CDR2 SNEGSKA (reference sequence). V lost 3 bases and J 3 bases, leaving 15 bases between the germline ends. The CDR3 sequence is 14 residues long. The CDR3 DNA reads TGCAGTGCTAGTTCGGAGGGTTTCGGCTACGAGCAGTACTTC. Translated: CSASSEGFGYEQYF.

The chain has TRBV20-1 and TRBJ1-2, with 7 bases matching TRBD1. The length of the CDR3 is 16 residues. Germline V lookup: CDR1 DFQATT, CDR2 SNEGSKA (reference sequence). V lost 0 bases, J lost 0 bases, and 7 bases stayed unmatched. The CDR3 sequence is CSARERGQTTNYGYTF. DNA for the CDR3: TGCAGTGCTAGAGAAAGGGGACAGACCACTAACTATGGCTACACCTTC.